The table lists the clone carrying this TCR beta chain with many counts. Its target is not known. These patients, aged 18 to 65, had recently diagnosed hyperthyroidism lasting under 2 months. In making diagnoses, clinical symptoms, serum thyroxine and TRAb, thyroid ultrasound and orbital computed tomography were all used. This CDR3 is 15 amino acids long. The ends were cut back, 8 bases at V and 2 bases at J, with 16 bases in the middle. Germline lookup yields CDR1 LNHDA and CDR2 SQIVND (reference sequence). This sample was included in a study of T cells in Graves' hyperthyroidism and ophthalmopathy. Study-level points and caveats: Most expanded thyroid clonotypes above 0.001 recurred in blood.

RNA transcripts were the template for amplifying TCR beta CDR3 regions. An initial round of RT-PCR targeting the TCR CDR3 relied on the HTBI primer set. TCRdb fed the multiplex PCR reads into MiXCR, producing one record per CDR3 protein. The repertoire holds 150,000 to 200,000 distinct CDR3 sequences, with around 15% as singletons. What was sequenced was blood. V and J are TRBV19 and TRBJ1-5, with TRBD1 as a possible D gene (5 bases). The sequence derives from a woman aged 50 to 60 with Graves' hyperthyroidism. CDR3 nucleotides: TGTGCCAGTCATTGGGGCCCGGGGGGCAATCAGCCCCAGCATTTT. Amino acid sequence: CASHWGPGGNQPQHF.